The 4 T cell receptor beta chains below were found in one sample sequenced in a study of blood T cell repertoires in COVID-19. Repertoires were generated with immunoSEQ multiplex PCR, while TCRdb's copy carries only in-frame clones and drops some. The sample has a few hundred thousand clones, around 80% seen once; the top ten hold 1% to 1.5%. Specimen: peripheral blood. The receptors were sampled from a woman aged 50 to 65 with acute or convalescent COVID-19.

The chain recombines TRBV18 with TRBJ2-3, with 7 bases fitting TRBD2. Germline V gene lookup returns CDR1 KGHSH and CDR2 LQKENI. V shed 8 bases, J shed 0 bases, and the junction held 11 bases outside the gene matches. The length of the CDR3 is 16 residues. CDR3 residues: CASTKTSDTSTDTQYF. DNA for the CDR3: TGTGCCAGCACGAAAACTAGCGACACTAGCACAGATACGCAGTATTTT. Together with reference TRBV18 and TRBJ2-3, the CDR3 gives the full variable domain: NAGVMQNPRHLVRRRGQEARLRCSPMKGHSHVYWYRQLPEEGLKFMVYLQKENIIDESGMPKERFSAEFPKEGPSILRIQQVVRGDSAAYFCASTKTSDTSTDTQYFGPGTRLTVL.

This rearrangement joins TRBV5-1 to TRBJ1-4; 8 bases map to TRBD1. V lost 4 bases, J lost 5 bases, and 4 bases stayed unmatched. The CDR3 sequence is 14 residues long. CDR1 is SGHRS, CDR2 YFSETQ, per germline. The CDR3 DNA follows: TGCGCCAGCAGCCCAGGGACAGGCAATGAAAAACTGTTTTTT. It encodes CASSPGTGNEKLFF.

V and J are TRBV7-2 and TRBJ2-7; D not resolved. The CDR3 runs 15 residues. V lost 7 bases, J lost 1 base, and 17 bases lay in between. Germline V lookup: CDR1 SGHTA, CDR2 FQGNSA. CDR3 nucleotide sequence: TGTGCCAGCACCCCCGTTGGGCTACCTTCCTACGAGCAGTACTTC. Residues: CASTPVGLPSYEQYF.

V is TRBV12-5 and J is TRBJ2-5; weak D call: TRBD1 (6 bases). The germline V and J ends were trimmed by 1 base and 1 base, with 16 bases remaining between them. Germline V lookup: CDR1 LGHNT, CDR2 FRNRAP. The CDR3 has 17 amino acids. CDR3 protein: CASGLESGVLGQETQYF. CDR3 coding DNA: TGTGCTAGTGGTTTGGAATCAGGGGTATTAGGCCAAGAGACCCAGTACTTC.